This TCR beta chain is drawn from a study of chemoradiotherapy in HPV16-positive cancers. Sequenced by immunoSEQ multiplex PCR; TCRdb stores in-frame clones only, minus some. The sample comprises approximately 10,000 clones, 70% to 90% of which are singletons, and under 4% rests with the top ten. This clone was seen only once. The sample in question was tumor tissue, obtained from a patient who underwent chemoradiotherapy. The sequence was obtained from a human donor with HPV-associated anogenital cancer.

DNA for the CDR3: TGTGCCAGCAAGCCAGTTATGTACACTGAAGCTTTCTTT. Protein: CASKPVMYTEAFF. The V and J genes are TRBV2 and TRBJ1-1; no definite D call. The germline V gene encodes CDR1 SNHLY and CDR2 FYNNEI. Trimming stripped 7 bases from V and 3 bases from J, with 12 bases between. The CDR3 spans 13 residues.